These 32 T cell receptor beta chains originate from one sample sequenced in a study of regulatory T cells in long-lasting Graves disease. Time point reported: persistent/refractory GD, antithyroid drugs over 5 years with positive TRAb. The TCR library used RNA extracted from PBMCs. According to the study, TCR beta libraries were built with iRepertoire HTBI primers and CDR3-region Arm-PCR. TCRdb re-analysed the multiplex PCR reads in MiXCR, keeping a single row per CDR3 protein. In the table there are some 450,000 distinct CDR3 sequences, about 20% of which are singletons. The sample was peripheral blood mononuclear cells (PBMCs), taken when the disease was refractory, from a patient treated with antithyroid drugs. The source of these receptors is a female donor with Graves disease.

This clonotype was counted many times. The J gene is TRBJ2-4, the V gene TRBV5-1, with D unresolved. The CDR3 runs to 12 residues. CDR1 SGHRS and CDR2 YFSETQ come from the germline V gene. The V gene lost 0 bases and the J gene lost 6 bases, with 4 bases spanning the gap. Here the CDR3 reads CASSLEGNIQYF. CDR3 coding DNA: TGCGCCAGCAGCTTGGAGGGAAACATTCAGTACTTC.

This clonotype was recorded many times. This rearrangement joins TRBV28 to TRBJ2-2; 7 bases map to TRBD1. Trimming cost V 3 bases and J 5 bases; bases outside gene matches: 9. Germline V lookup: CDR1 MDHEN, CDR2 SYDVKM. This CDR3 spans 16 amino acids. The CDR3 spells CASSLLWTGGTGELFF. The CDR3 DNA sequence: TGTGCCAGCAGTTTGCTCTGGACAGGAGGTACCGGGGAGCTGTTTTTT.

The V gene is TRBV18, the J gene TRBJ1-4, with 7 bases aligning to TRBD1. The J call could be wrong; TRBJ1-6 is a better fit for the DNA end. This CDR3 comprises 16 residues. Germline V lookup: CDR1 KGHSH, CDR2 LQKENI. The CDR3: CASSMTTGEHNSPLHF. The DNA of the CDR3 is TGTGCCAGCTCAATGACTACAGGGGAGCATAATTCACCCCTCCACTTT.

This clonotype has ten or more counts. This rearrangement joins TRBV18 to TRBJ2-5; perhaps D is TRBD1 or TRBD2 (5 bases each). CDR1 and CDR2 from the germline V gene are KGHSH and LQKENI. The CDR3 runs 15 residues. Trimming shortened V by 3 bases and J by 2 bases, and 13 bases separated the two germline ends. The CDR3 DNA sequence: TGTGCCAGCTCACCTCCGGGACGGATACAAGAGACCCAGTACTTC. It translates to CASSPPGRIQETQYF.

The table lists this clonotype with a few counts. This may be a read error, as it is one base from a much larger clone. V gene TRBV7-3 combines with J gene TRBJ2-2, with D possibly matching TRBD1 (7 bases). The CDR3 totals 15 residues. Germline V gives CDR1 SGHTA, CDR2 FQGTGA. CDR3 sequence: CASSLTGGDTGGLFF. CDR3 sequence (DNA): TGTGCCAGCAGCTTAACAGGGGGCGATACCGGGGGGCTGTTTTTT.

This clonotype was seen just once. The rearrangement links TRBV11-3 to TRBJ2-1, with D possibly matching TRBD2 (5 bases). Trimming left V 3 bases short and J 0 bases short, with 9 bases between. The CDR3 totals 15 residues. The germline gives CDR1 SGHNT, CDR2 YENEEA. CDR3 loop: CASSFKRSSYNEQFF. The CDR3, as DNA: TGTGCCAGCAGCTTTAAGCGGAGCTCCTACAATGAGCAGTTCTTC.

This clonotype occurred many times. The gene calls are TRBV20-1 and TRBJ2-7, with 7 bases that match TRBD1. CDR1 is DFQATT, CDR2 SNEGSKA, per germline (reference sequence). This CDR3 is built from 13 residues. With 6 bases clipped from V and 1 base from J, the junction kept 6 bases outside the gene matches. CDR3 DNA sequence: TGCAGTGCCCGACCGGGACAGTCCTACGAGCAGTACTTC. Its translation: CSARPGQSYEQYF.

This clonotype was recorded at least ten times. The chain combines TRBV28 with TRBJ2-5, with TRBD2 identical over 9 bases. Germline V gene sequence: CDR1 MDHEN, CDR2 SYDVKM. The ends lost 8 bases at V and 4 bases at J; junction bases unmatched: 5. The CDR3 is made up of 13 amino acids. The CDR3 bases are TGTGCCAGCTTCCCTAGCGGGATAGAGACCCAGTACTTC. It is translated as CASFPSGIETQYF.

This clonotype was recorded many times. The chain joins TRBV7-3 to TRBJ1-1; D possibly corresponds to TRBD1 (6 bases). This CDR3 has 15 amino acids. CDR1 and CDR2 (germline): SGHTA, FQGTGA. The V gene lost 0 bases and the J gene lost 6 bases, with 14 bases spanning the gap. CDR3 nucleotide sequence: TGTGCCAGCAGCTTAACGAAGGGGGGAATCGCTGAAGCTTTCTTT. This codes for CASSLTKGGIAEAFF.

The genes are TRBV7-9 and TRBJ1-6, with D perhaps matching TRBD1 (5 bases). The CDR3 is made up of 15 amino acids. Germline V gene lookup returns CDR1 SEHNR and CDR2 FQNEAQ (reference sequence). The V gene lost 5 bases and the J gene lost 2 bases, with 10 bases spanning the gap. The CDR3 DNA is TGTGCCAGCAGCAAGGACATCCCCTATAATTCACCCCTCCACTTT. Its translation is CASSKDIPYNSPLHF.

The table lists this clonotype with many counts. The rearrangement joins TRBV27 to TRBJ2-1, with 7 bases identical to TRBD2. Germline CDR1 is MNHEY and CDR2 is SMNVEV (reference sequence). There are 14 residues in the CDR3. V gave up 5 bases and J gave up 2 bases; unmatched junction bases: 3. CDR3 bases: TGTGCCAGCAGTAGCCGGGGGGCCTACAATGAGCAGTTCTTC. It translates to CASSSRGAYNEQFF.

The chain combines TRBV19 with TRBJ2-2; D is undetermined. V shed 7 bases and J shed 4 bases, with 13 bases lying between them. Germline CDR1 is LNHDA and CDR2 is SQIVND (reference sequence). There are 14 residues in the CDR3. CDR3 nucleotides: TGTGCCAGTACCTCCGCGGAGTTCACCGGGGAGCTGTTTTTT. It encodes CASTSAEFTGELFF.

This chain joins TRBV7-9 and TRBJ2-7; D unresolved. This CDR3 comprises 12 residues. The germline V gene has CDR1 SEHNR and CDR2 FQNEAQ (reference sequence). V lost 6 bases to trimming and J lost 0 bases, with 6 bases between them. CDR3 nucleotides: TGTGCCAGCAGACCAAACTCCTACGAGCAGTACTTC. Amino acids: CASRPNSYEQYF.

On this clonotype itself: Because the CDR3 is missing its conserved closing phenylalanine or tryptophan, this is likely a read error. The rearrangement links TRBV6-2 or TRBV6-3 to TRBJ2-7; 14 bases line up with TRBD2. V shed 2 bases, J shed 3 bases, and the junction held 0 bases outside the gene matches. Germline CDR1 MNHEY, CDR2 SVGEGT. This CDR3 contains 15 residues. CDR3 DNA sequence: TGTGCCAGCAGTTACGGGACTAGCGGGAGCTACGAGCAGTACCTC. Translation: CASSYGTSGSYEQYL.

At least ten counts were recorded for this clonotype. V gene TRBV2 combines with J gene TRBJ1-1, with 7 positions matching TRBD1. Germline CDR1 and CDR2: SNHLY and FYNNEI. J gave up 1 base and V 7 bases, and 3 bases lay outside the gene matches. The length of the CDR3 is 13 residues. In DNA, the CDR3 is TGTGCCAGCAATAGGGACAGGAACACTGAAGCTTTCTTT. Amino acid sequence: CASNRDRNTEAFF.

This clonotype was seen only a few times. This sequence joins TRBV6-5 and TRBJ2-2, with TRBD1 matching 8 bases. The CDR3 extends over 19 amino acids. V was pared by 0 bases and J by 5 bases, with 14 bases of the junction left unmatched. The germline V gene has CDR1 MNHEY and CDR2 SVGAGI. CDR3 protein: CASSYSWRLGTGGTGELFF. In DNA, the CDR3 is TGTGCCAGCAGTTACTCGTGGAGGCTCGGGACAGGTGGAACCGGGGAGCTGTTTTTT.

This clonotype was seen more than once but under ten times. This chain links TRBV7-2 with TRBJ2-2; 9 nucleotides agree with TRBD1. This CDR3 is 18 amino acids long. Germline lookup yields CDR1 SGHTA and CDR2 FQGNSA. With 0 bases clipped from V and 3 bases from J, the junction kept 8 bases outside the gene matches. The CDR3 reads CASSLALTGGLYTGELFF. CDR3 DNA sequence: TGTGCCAGCAGCTTAGCCCTAACAGGGGGCCTTTACACCGGGGAGCTGTTTTTT.

This clonotype has at least ten counts. This rearrangement joins TRBV7-8 to TRBJ2-5; a possible D gene is TRBD2 (5 bases). CDR1 SGHVS and CDR2 FQNEAQ come from the germline V gene. The CDR3 is made up of 13 amino acids. V was shortened by 5 bases and J by 4 bases, with 11 bases between the two germline ends. CDR3 coding DNA: TGTGCCAGCAGCCCTGGACGGGGAGAGACCCAGTACTTC. It translates to CASSPGRGETQYF.

Notes on this clonotype: The junction and the germline gene differ at one end; a read error may be behind it. The chain uses TRBV6-9 and TRBJ2-1, with a tentative D call TRBD1 (5 bases). This CDR3 is 16 amino acids long. CDR1 is MNHGY and CDR2 is SVAAGI in the germline V gene. CDR3 sequence reads: CASSYWGRSSYNGQFF. CDR3 coding DNA: TGTGCCAGCAGTTACTGGGGCAGGAGCTCCTACAATGGGCAGTTCTTC.

The chain uses TRBV12-3 or TRBV12-4 and TRBJ1-3, with D uncertain. The V gene lost 1 base and the J gene lost 1 base, with 8 bases spanning the gap. CDR3 length: 15 amino acids. This chain's CDR3 is CASSLVADSGNTIYF. As DNA, the CDR3 is TGTGCCAGCAGTTTAGTAGCTGATTCTGGAAACACCATATATTTT.

The chain carries TRBV2 and TRBJ1-1; possibly TRBD1 for D (5 bases). There are 16 residues in the CDR3. Trimming took off 5 bases at V and 5 bases at J, with 21 bases between the two ends. From germline, CDR1 is SNHLY and CDR2 FYNNEI. CDR3 amino acids: CASSYSPQGMRTEAFF. The CDR3 nucleotides read TGTGCCAGCAGTTACAGCCCGCAGGGTATGCGGACTGAAGCTTTCTTT.

This clonotype has a handful of counts. An end of the junction does not agree with germline; a read error may underlie this. V is TRBV5-1 and J is TRBJ1-6; D not certain. In germline, CDR1 is SGHRS, CDR2 YFSETQ. The CDR3 extends over 15 amino acids. DNA of the CDR3: TGCGCCAGCAACTTGGAGGCAGCGTATAATTCACCCCTCCACTTT. Encoded protein: CASNLEAAYNSPLHF.

The chain links TRBV4-1 to TRBJ1-1, with TRBD1 identical over 8 bases. The CDR3 consists of 14 residues. Germline V gives CDR1 MGHRA, CDR2 YSYEKL. Trimming cost V 7 bases and J 1 base; bases outside gene matches: 5. The CDR3 DNA follows: TGCGCCAGCAACAAGGGACAGGAGAACACTGAAGCTTTCTTT. Residues: CASNKGQENTEAFF.

With respect to this clonotype: This may be a read error: a much more frequent sequence differs by one nucleotide. J is TRBJ2-7 and V is TRBV3-1; D gene unclear. The germline CDR1 and CDR2 sequences are LGHDT and YNNKEL (reference sequence). This CDR3 spans 11 amino acids. With 8 bases removed from V and 5 bases from J, the gap between germline ends came to 10 bases. The DNA for the CDR3 is TGTGCCAGCGGCCGGATAGACGAGCAGTACTTC. Protein product: CASGRIDEQYF.

Turning to this clonotype: This may come from a read error, since a much larger clone is one base off. The chain combines TRBV6-9 with TRBJ2-5, with D perhaps TRBD1 or TRBD2 (5 bases each). The CDR3 extends over 15 amino acids. Germline-derived CDR1 and CDR2 are MNHGY and SVAAGI. V gave up 4 bases and J gave up 5 bases, with 17 bases separating them. This chain's CDR3 is CASSSFGTLVETQYF. For the CDR3, the DNA is TGTGCCAGCAGTTCCTTCGGGACGCTCGTCGAGACCCAGTACTTC.

This clonotype was seen at least ten times. The V call is TRBV6-5, the J call TRBJ2-3; no clear D. The CDR3 has 15 residues. Germline-derived CDR1 and CDR2 are MNHEY and SVGAGI. Trimming took off 0 bases at V and 4 bases at J, with 11 bases between the two ends. CDR3 region: CASSYSKGRADTQYF. The CDR3 nucleotides are TGTGCCAGCAGTTACTCAAAGGGTAGGGCAGATACGCAGTATTTT.

This chain links TRBV5-1 with TRBJ1-1; D unclear. Germline V CDR1 and CDR2: SGHRS, YFSETQ. The CDR3 covers 14 residues. V was cut by 3 bases and J by 4 bases, with 13 bases left in between. The CDR3 DNA sequence: TGCGCCAGCAGCTCCCTTGAAGGAGGCACTGAAGCTTTCTTT. This translates into CASSSLEGGTEAFF.

The CDR3 loop reads CASSQSRDLHSGNTIYF. Here the CDR3 DNA reads TGTGCCAGCAGCCAGTCCCGGGACCTCCACTCTGGAAACACCATATATTTT. This sequence joins TRBV4-2 and TRBJ1-3, with D perhaps matching TRBD1 (5 bases). This CDR3 spans 17 amino acids. V shed 3 bases and J shed 0 bases, with 15 bases lying between them. Germline V gene data show CDR1 as LGHNA and CDR2 as YNFKEQ.

With respect to this clonotype: At one end, the junction sequence differs from germline, possibly due to a read error. The rearrangement joins TRBV6-2 or TRBV6-3 to TRBJ2-5, with D perhaps TRBD1 or TRBD2 (5 bases each). Germline CDR1 MNHEY, CDR2 SVGEGT. This CDR3 is 15 amino acids long. Written as DNA, the CDR3 is TGTGCCAGCATCGAGGGGATGAAGGCGAGAGAGGCCCAGTACTTC. Amino acid sequence: CASIEGMKAREAQYF.

A few counts support this clonotype. This rearrangement joins TRBV6-2 or TRBV6-3 to TRBJ2-7; D ambiguous. Germline V gives CDR1 MNHEY, CDR2 SVGEGT. The CDR3 runs to 14 residues. With 4 bases removed from V and 3 bases from J, the gap between germline ends came to 13 bases. CDR3 sequence: CASSSPKNLYEQYF. The CDR3 DNA is TGTGCCAGCAGTTCTCCAAAGAACCTCTACGAGCAGTACTTC.

The genes are TRBV30 and TRBJ1-3; D unclear. The CDR3 contains 12 residues. The ends were cut back, 3 bases at V and 3 bases at J, with 6 bases in the middle. Germline V lookup: CDR1 GTSNPN, CDR2 SVGIG (reference sequence). The CDR3 spells CAWRDGGNTIYF. The CDR3 nucleotides are TGTGCCTGGAGGGACGGTGGAAACACCATATATTTT.

This clonotype was seen a handful of times. The V gene is TRBV20-1, the J gene TRBJ2-7; no reliable D call. Germline assignment: CDR1 DFQATT and CDR2 SNEGSKA (reference sequence). V lost 2 bases to trimming and J lost 10 bases, with 18 bases between them. The CDR3 covers 13 residues. CDR3 DNA: TGCAGTGCTAGACCACTTCTTTCCTTATACCAGTACTTC. Translated: CSARPLLSLYQYF.